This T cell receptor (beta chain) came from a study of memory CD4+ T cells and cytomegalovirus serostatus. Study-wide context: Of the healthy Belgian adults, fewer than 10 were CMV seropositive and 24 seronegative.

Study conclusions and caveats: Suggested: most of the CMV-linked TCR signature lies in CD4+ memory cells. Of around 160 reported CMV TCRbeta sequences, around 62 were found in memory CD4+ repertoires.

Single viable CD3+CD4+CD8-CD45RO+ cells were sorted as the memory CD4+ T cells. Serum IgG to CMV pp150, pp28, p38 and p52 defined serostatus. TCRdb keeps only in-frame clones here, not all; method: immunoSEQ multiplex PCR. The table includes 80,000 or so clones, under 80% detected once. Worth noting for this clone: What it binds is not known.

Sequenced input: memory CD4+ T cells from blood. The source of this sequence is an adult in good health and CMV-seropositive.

The CDR3 here is CAWSVQGARPQHF. The CDR3 DNA is TGTGCCTGGAGTGTACAGGGGGCCAGGCCCCAGCATTTT. V gene TRBV30 combines with J gene TRBJ1-5, with 9 bases lining up with TRBD1. This CDR3 spans 13 amino acids. Germline-derived CDR1 and CDR2 are GTSNPN and SVGIG (reference sequence). V lost 0 bases to trimming and J lost 9 bases; unmatched junction nucleotides: 3.